The 7 T cell receptor beta chains given below trace back to one sample, sequenced in a study of regulatory T cells in long-lasting Graves disease. Time point in this sample: persistent/refractory GD, antithyroid drugs over 5 years with positive TRAb. Making the TCR library involved RNA that had been extracted from PBMCs. In building TCR beta libraries, iRepertoire HTBI primers were used together with Arm-PCR of CDR3 regions. TCRdb ran MiXCR on the multiplex PCR reads and lists one entry per CDR3 protein. The sample consists of roughly 470,000 distinct CDR3 sequences, roughly 20% of them appearing once. This specimen was peripheral blood mononuclear cells (PBMCs), taken when the disease was refractory, from a patient treated with antithyroid drugs. The receptor source for this set is a female donor with Graves disease.

The chain has TRBV6-1 and TRBJ2-7; maybe TRBD2 (5 bases). V lost 10 bases and J lost 0, with 16 bases in between. The CDR3 consists of 14 residues. Germline V gene lookup returns CDR1 MNHNS and CDR2 SASEGT. CDR3 bases: TGTGCCACCCGGAAGGAGGCGAGCTCCTACGAGCAGTACTTC. Protein: CATRKEASSYEQYF.

Only a few counts were recorded for this clonotype. This chain uses TRBV19 with TRBJ2-5; 7 bases fit TRBD2. V lost 7 bases and J lost 4; bases outside the gene matches: 6. CDR3 length: 13 amino acids. Germline-derived CDR1 and CDR2 are LNHDA and SQIVND (reference sequence). CDR3: CASNGEGGETQYF. CDR3 DNA sequence: TGTGCCAGTAATGGGGAGGGAGGAGAGACCCAGTACTTC.

This chain joins TRBV9 and TRBJ1-2, with a possible D match to TRBD1 (6 bases). V was clipped by 6 bases and J by 6 bases, with 18 bases between them. Germline loops: CDR1 SGDLS, CDR2 YYNGEE. The CDR3 has 14 amino acids. The CDR3 sequence: CASTPISGADGYTF. CDR3 in DNA: TGTGCCAGCACTCCTATTTCGGGGGCGGATGGCTACACCTTC.

This clonotype turned up a few times. This CDR3 reads CASSQDSLSEAFF. DNA of the CDR3: TGTGCCAGCAGCCAAGACAGTCTTTCTGAAGCTTTCTTT. The rearrangement joins TRBV3-1 to TRBJ1-1; D not certain. CDR1 is LGHDT and CDR2 is YNNKEL in the germline V gene (reference sequence). V was trimmed by 0 bases and J by 6 bases, leaving 8 bases between them. The CDR3 sequence is 13 residues long.

Comments on this clonotype: Given a much more abundant clone one base away, this may be a read error. The chain links TRBV6-1 to TRBJ1-1, with D perhaps TRBD1 (5 bases). Looked up from germline, CDR1 is MNHNS and CDR2 is SASEGT. Between the trimmed V and J ends, which lost 4 bases and 0 bases, there was a span of 9 bases. This CDR3 is built from 14 residues. CDR3 in DNA: TGTGCCAGCAGTGGACAGATCGTGAACACTGAAGCTTTCTTT. This codes for CASSGQIVNTEAFF.

There are a few counts of this clonotype. The CDR3 DNA is TGCAGTGCTCCGCGGACAAGCGCAGACGAGCAGTACTTC. Translated: CSAPRTSADEQYF. This chain connects TRBV20-1 to TRBJ2-7, with D perhaps matching TRBD1 (5 bases). The length of the CDR3 is 13 residues. V lost 5 bases to trimming and J lost 5 bases, with 16 bases between them. Germline V gene data show CDR1 as DFQATT and CDR2 as SNEGSKA (reference sequence).

This clonotype was recorded a few times. V is TRBV6-1 and J is TRBJ2-1, with TRBD1 matching 7 bases. Germline CDR1 MNHNS, CDR2 SASEGT. The CDR3 runs to 14 residues. The V gene end was trimmed by 4 bases and the J gene end by 6 bases; junction bases not matched to a gene: 6. This CDR3 is CASSGWDSFNEQFF. The DNA of the CDR3 is TGTGCCAGCAGTGGCTGGGACAGCTTCAATGAGCAGTTCTTC.